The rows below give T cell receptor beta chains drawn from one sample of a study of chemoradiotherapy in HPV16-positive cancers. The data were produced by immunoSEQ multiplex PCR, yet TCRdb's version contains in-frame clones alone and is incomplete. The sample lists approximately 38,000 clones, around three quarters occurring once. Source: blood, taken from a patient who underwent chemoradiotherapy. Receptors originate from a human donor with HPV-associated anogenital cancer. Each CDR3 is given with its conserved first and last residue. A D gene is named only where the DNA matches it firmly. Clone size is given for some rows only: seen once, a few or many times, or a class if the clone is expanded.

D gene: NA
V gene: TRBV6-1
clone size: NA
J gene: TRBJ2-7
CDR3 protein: CASSEPGGSSYEQYF
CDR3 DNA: TGTGCCAGCAGTGAGCCGGGGGGCAGCTCCTACGAGCAGTACTTC

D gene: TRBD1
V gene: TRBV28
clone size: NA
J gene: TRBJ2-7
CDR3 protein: CASSSGTGPYEQYF
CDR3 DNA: TGTGCCAGCAGCTCCGGGACAGGGCCCTACGAGCAGTACTTC

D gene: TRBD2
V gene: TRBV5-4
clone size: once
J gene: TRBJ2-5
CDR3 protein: CASSLASGGAETQYF
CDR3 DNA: TGTGCCAGCAGCTTGGCTAGCGGGGGGGCGGAGACCCAGTACTTC

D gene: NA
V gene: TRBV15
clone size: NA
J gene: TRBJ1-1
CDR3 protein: CATSRDRTGAKEAFF
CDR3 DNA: TGTGCCACCAGCAGAGATCGAACCGGGGCCAAGGAAGCTTTCTTT

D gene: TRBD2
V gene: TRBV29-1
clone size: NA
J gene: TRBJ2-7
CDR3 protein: CSVEGGPGLEDGQYF
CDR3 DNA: TGCAGCGTTGAAGGGGGCCCGGGACTAGAAGACGGGCAGTACTTC

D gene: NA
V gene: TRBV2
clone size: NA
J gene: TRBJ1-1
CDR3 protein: CASRRGLLNTEAFF
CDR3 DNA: TGTGCCAGCAGGAGGGGGTTACTGAACACTGAAGCTTTCTTT

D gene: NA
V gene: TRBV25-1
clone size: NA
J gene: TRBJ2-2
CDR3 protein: CASTNTGELFF
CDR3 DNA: TGTGCCAGCACGAACACCGGGGAGCTGTTTTTT

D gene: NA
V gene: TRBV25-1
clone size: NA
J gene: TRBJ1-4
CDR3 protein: CASSEYGGVEEKLFF
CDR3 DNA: TGTGCCAGCAGTGAATATGGGGGAGTGGAGGAAAAACTGTTTTTT

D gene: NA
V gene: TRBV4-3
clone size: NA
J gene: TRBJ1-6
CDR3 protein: CASSQGGSPLHF
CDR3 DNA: TGCGCCAGCAGCCAAGGGGGTTCACCCCTCCACTTT

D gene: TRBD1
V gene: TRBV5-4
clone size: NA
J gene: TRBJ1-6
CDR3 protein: CASSPRDRGNNSPLHF
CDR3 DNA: TGTGCCAGCAGCCCGCGGGACAGGGGTAATAATTCACCCCTCCACTTT

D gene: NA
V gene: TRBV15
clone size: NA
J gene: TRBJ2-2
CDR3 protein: CATSDTGELFF
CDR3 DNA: TGTGCCACCAGTGACACCGGGGAGCTGTTTTTT

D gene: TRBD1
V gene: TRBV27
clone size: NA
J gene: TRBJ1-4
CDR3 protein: CASSLQGAEKLFF
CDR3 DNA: TGTGCCAGCAGTTTACAGGGGGCCGAAAAACTGTTTTTT

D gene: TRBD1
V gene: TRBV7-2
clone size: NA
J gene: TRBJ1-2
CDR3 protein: CASSLPQGVPYGYTF
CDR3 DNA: TGTGCCAGCAGCTTACCACAGGGGGTTCCCTATGGCTACACCTTC

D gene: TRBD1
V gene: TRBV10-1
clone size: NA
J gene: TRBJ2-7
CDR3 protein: CASSDRGPSSYEQYF
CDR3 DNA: TGCGCCAGCAGCGACAGGGGGCCGAGCTCCTACGAGCAGTACTTC

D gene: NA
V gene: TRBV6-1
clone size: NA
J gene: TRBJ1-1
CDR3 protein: CASIPGGWGTEAFF
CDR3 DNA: TGTGCCAGCATTCCCGGGGGGTGGGGGACTGAAGCTTTCTTT

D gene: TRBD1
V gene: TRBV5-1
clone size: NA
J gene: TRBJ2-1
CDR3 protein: CASSVGQGAYNEQFF
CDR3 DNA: TGCGCCAGCAGCGTGGGACAGGGGGCTTACAATGAGCAGTTCTTC

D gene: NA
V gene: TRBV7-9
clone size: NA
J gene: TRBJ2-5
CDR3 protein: CASSLRVGVQETQYF
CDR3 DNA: TGTGCCAGCAGCTTAAGGGTGGGAGTCCAAGAGACCCAGTACTTC

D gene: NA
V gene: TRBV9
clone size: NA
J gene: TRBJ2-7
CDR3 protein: CASSPLEGRIEQYF
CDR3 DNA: TGTGCCAGCAGCCCTTTGGAAGGGCGTATCGAGCAGTACTTC